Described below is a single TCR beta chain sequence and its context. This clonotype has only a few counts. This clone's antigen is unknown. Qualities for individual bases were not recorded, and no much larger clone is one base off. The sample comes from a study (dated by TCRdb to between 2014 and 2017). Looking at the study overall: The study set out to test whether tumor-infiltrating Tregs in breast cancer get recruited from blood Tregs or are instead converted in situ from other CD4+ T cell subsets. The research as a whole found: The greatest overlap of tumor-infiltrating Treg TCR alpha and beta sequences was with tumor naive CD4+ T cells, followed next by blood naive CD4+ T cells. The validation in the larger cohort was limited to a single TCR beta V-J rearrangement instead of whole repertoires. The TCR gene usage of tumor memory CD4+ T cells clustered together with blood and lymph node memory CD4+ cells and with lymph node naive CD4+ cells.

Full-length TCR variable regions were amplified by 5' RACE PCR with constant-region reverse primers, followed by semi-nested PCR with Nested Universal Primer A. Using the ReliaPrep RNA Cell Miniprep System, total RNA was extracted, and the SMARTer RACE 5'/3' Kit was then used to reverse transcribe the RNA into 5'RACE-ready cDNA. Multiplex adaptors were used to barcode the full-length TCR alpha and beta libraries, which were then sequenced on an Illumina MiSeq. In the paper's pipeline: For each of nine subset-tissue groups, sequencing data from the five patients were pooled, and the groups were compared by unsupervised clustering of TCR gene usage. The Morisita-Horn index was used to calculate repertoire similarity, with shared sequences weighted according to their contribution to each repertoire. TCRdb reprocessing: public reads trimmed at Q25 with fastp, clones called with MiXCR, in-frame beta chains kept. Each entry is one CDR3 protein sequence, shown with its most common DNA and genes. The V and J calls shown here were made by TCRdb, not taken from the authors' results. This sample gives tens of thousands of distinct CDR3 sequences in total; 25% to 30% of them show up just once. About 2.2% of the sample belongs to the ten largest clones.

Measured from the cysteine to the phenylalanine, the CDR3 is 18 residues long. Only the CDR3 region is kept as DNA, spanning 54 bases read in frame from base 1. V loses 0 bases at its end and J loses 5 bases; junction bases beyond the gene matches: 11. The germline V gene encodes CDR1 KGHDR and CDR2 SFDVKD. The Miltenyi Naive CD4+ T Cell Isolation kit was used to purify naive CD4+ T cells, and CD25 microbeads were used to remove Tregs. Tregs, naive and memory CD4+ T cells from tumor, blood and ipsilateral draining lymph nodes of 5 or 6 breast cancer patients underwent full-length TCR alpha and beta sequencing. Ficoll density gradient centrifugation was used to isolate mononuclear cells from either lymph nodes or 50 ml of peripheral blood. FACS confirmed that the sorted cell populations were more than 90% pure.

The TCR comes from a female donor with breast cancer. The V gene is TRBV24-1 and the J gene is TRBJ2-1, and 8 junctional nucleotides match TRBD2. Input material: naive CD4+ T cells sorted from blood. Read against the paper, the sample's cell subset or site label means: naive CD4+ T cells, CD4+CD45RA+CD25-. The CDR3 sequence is CATSDLPGKGLGNNEQFF. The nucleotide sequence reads TGTGCCACCAGTGATTTGCCGGGGAAGGGACTAGGAAACAATGAGCAGTTCTTC.